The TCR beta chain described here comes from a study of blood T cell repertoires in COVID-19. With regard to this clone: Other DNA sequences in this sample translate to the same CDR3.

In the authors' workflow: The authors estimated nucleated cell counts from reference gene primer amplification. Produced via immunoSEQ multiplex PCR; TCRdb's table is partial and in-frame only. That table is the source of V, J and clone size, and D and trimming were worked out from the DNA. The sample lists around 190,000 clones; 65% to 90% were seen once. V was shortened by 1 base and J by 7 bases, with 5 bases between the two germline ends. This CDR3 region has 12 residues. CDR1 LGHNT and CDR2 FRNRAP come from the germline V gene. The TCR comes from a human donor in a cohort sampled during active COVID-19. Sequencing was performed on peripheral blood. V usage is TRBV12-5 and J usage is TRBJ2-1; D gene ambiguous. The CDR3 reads CASGLGQNEQFF. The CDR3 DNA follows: TGTGCTAGTGGTTTGGGGCAGAATGAGCAGTTCTTC.